A single sample is the source of the 10 T cell receptor beta chains below, sequenced in a study of read filtering for tumor transcriptome and immune sequencing. From 350 to 500 ng of RNA, a library with molecular barcoded alpha/delta and beta/gamma adaptors was made. TCRdb ran MiXCR on the reads and lists one entry per CDR3 protein. The sample has fewer than 100,000 distinct CDR3 sequences, 9% to 15% seen once. Sample: a population of CD138-negative cells sorted from bone marrow. Receptor source: a donor aged 40 or over with multiple myeloma.

This clonotype occurred a few times. The chain combines TRBV5-1 with TRBJ2-6; D remains ambiguous. CDR3 length: 16 amino acids. V was shortened by 1 base and J by 0 bases, with 8 bases between the two germline ends. Germline V gene data show CDR1 as SGHRS and CDR2 as YFSETQ. The CDR3 DNA sequence: TGCGCCAGCAGCTTGCAGGCGGACTCTGGGGCCAACGTCCTGACTTTC. Translation: CASSLQADSGANVLTF.

As for this clonotype: A much more abundant neighbour one base away suggests this may be a read error. Likely a read error: the CDR3 ends without its conserved phenylalanine or tryptophan. The chain recombines TRBV28 with TRBJ2-7, with D unclear. V was pared by 7 bases and J by 2 bases, with 9 bases between. The length of the CDR3 is 12 residues. Germline values: CDR1 MDHEN, CDR2 SYDVKM. Written as DNA, the CDR3 is TGTGCCAGCATGCACAGCGCCTACGAGCAGTACCTC. It translates to CASMHSAYEQYL.

This clonotype was seen only a few times. The chain joins TRBV28 to TRBJ2-7; maybe TRBD1 (5 bases). Germline loops: CDR1 MDHEN, CDR2 SYDVKM. The CDR3 runs to 13 residues. The V gene lost 2 bases and the J gene lost 4 bases, with 9 bases spanning the gap. The CDR3 region has the DNA TGTGCCAGCAGTTTAGGCGACAGATACGAGCAGTACTTC. This encodes CASSLGDRYEQYF.

At least ten counts were recorded for this clonotype. The chain joins TRBV2 to TRBJ2-3, with 12 bases lining up with TRBD2. CDR1 is SNHLY and CDR2 is FYNNEI in the germline V gene. Unmatched junction bases numbered 7, after V lost 7 bases and J lost 2 bases. This CDR3 has 16 amino acids. In DNA, the CDR3 is TGTGCCAGCACCCAGACTAGCGGGAGTTACACAGATACGCAGTATTTT. It encodes CASTQTSGSYTDTQYF.

This clonotype was recorded at least ten times. The chain is built from TRBV30 and TRBJ1-1; D not resolved. V was clipped by 3 bases and J by 4 bases, with 12 bases between them. Germline CDR1 is GTSNPN and CDR2 is SVGIG (reference sequence). This CDR3 is built from 13 residues. The CDR3, as DNA: TGTGCCTGGAGCCCCGGAATGGGCACTGAAGCTTTCTTT. Translated, it gives CAWSPGMGTEAFF.

This clonotype was picked up many times. This chain links TRBV7-9 with TRBJ2-1; TRBD2 agrees at 9 bases. V lost 1 base to trimming and J lost 6 bases; unmatched junction nucleotides: 7. This CDR3 is 16 amino acids long. Looked up from germline, CDR1 is SEHNR and CDR2 is FQNEAQ (reference sequence). CDR3 loop: CASSLESGGRGNEQFF. The DNA for the CDR3 is TGTGCCAGCAGCTTAGAGTCCGGCGGGAGGGGCAATGAGCAGTTCTTC. Looking up the rest from reference TRBV7-9 and TRBJ2-1 gives the full variable domain: DTGVSQNPRHKITKRGQNVTFRCDPISEHNRLYWYRQTLGQGPEFLTYFQNEAQLEKSRLLSDRFSAERPKGSFSTLEIQRTEQGDSAMYLCASSLESGGRGNEQFFGPGTRLTVL.

The V gene is TRBV2, the J gene TRBJ2-7, with 10 bases fitting TRBD1. Germline V gene data show CDR1 as SNHLY and CDR2 as FYNNEI. The CDR3 is made up of 15 amino acids. The ends lost 4 bases at V and 3 bases at J; junction bases unmatched: 6. CDR3 sequence (DNA): TGTGCCAGCAGTGCGGGACAGGGGAACTTCTACGAGCAGTACTTC. Residues: CASSAGQGNFYEQYF. Using reference TRBV2 and TRBJ2-7 for the parts outside the CDR3, the full variable domain is EPEVTQTPSHQVTQMGQEVILRCVPISNHLYFYWYRQILGQKVEFLVSFYNNEISEKSEIFDDQFSVERPDGSNFTLKIRSTKLEDSAMYFCASSAGQGNFYEQYFGPGTRLTVT.

The sample holds many counts of this clonotype. The rearrangement uses TRBV20-1 and TRBJ2-5; either TRBD1 or TRBD2 may fit D (5 bases each). The CDR3 totals 12 residues. V lost 1 base to trimming and J lost 6 bases, with 9 bases between them. Looked up from germline, CDR1 is DFQATT and CDR2 is SNEGSKA (reference sequence). This CDR3 reads CSARGSGQTQYF. In DNA form, the CDR3 reads TGCAGTGCTAGAGGGTCGGGGCAGACCCAGTACTTC.

The table lists this clonotype with many counts. The chain joins TRBV11-2 to TRBJ2-3; no clear D. CDR3 size: 16 residues. Trimming shortened V by 1 base and J by 0 bases, and 11 bases separated the two germline ends. Looked up from germline, CDR1 is SGHAT and CDR2 is FQNNGV. The CDR3 protein is CASSLVAAFSTDTQYF. The CDR3 coding sequence is TGTGCCAGCAGCTTAGTGGCAGCGTTTAGCACAGATACGCAGTATTTT.

To note about this clonotype: A clone one base away is much larger, so this may be a read error. The chain employs TRBV2 and TRBJ1-1; 7 nucleotides match TRBD1. CDR1 and CDR2 from the germline V gene are SNHLY and FYNNEI. CDR3 length: 13 residues. The CDR3 is CASSGQGGAEVFF. The CDR3 DNA sequence: TGTGCCAGCAGTGGGCAGGGGGGGGCTGAAGTTTTCTTT.